Listed below are T cell receptor beta chains from one sample, sequenced in a study of graft-versus-host responses after intestinal transplantation. TCRdb's table, derived via immunoSEQ multiplex PCR, lists solely in-frame clones and lacks some. This table has about 45,000 clones, 91% appearing once. This specimen was PBMCs, taken 524 days after transplant. The origin of the receptors is a human patient who received an intestinal transplant, so some T cells may come from the graft donor. Each CDR3 is given with its conserved first and last residue. The D gene is left open where the match is weak. Only some rows state a clone size, as once, few, many or a class for expanded clones.

abundance | d_gene | j_gene | v_gene | CDR3nt | CDR3aa
NA | NA | TRBJ2-1 | TRBV6-4 | TGTGCCAGCAGCTGCCTCCGGGACCCCTACAATGAGCAGTTCTTC | CASSCLRDPYNEQFF
NA | NA | TRBJ2-1 | TRBV5-4 | TGTGCCAGCAGCTTGGATATGAGTCAGGGGACCTACAATGAGCAGTTCTTC | CASSLDMSQGTYNEQFF
NA | NA | TRBJ2-3 | TRBV29-1 | TGCAGCGTTGAAGTATCCCGACCAGATACGCAGTATTTT | CSVEVSRPDTQYF
NA | TRBD2 | TRBJ2-1 | TRBV5-4 | TGTGCCAGCAGCTTGATAGCGGGAGGTTACAATGAGCAGTTCTTC | CASSLIAGGYNEQFF
NA | TRBD1 | TRBJ2-7 | TRBV4-3 | TGCGCCAGCAGCCAAGACTACAGGGGGCCCTACGAGCAGTACTTC | CASSQDYRGPYEQYF
NA | NA | TRBJ2-3 | TRBV2 | TGTGCCAGCACCCAGGCTCGCACAGATACGCAGTATTTT | CASTQARTDTQYF
NA | TRBD2 | TRBJ2-7 | TRBV27 | TGTGCCAGCAGTTTATCGTTCCTAGCGGTCTACGAGCAGTACTTC | CASSLSFLAVYEQYF
NA | TRBD2 | TRBJ2-5 | TRBV7-3 | TGTGCCAGCAGCTTAGGAGCGGGAGGGCAGGGAGAGACCCAGTACTTC | CASSLGAGGQGETQYF
NA | NA | TRBJ2-3 | TRBV18 | TGTGCCAGCTCACCTCCAGGGGCTAGCACAGATACGCAGTATTTT | CASSPPGASTDTQYF
NA | TRBD1 | TRBJ2-2 | TRBV19 | TGTGCCAGTTCTTGGGACAGTGGGCCCGGGGAGCTGTTTTTT | CASSWDSGPGELFF
NA | NA | TRBJ2-7 | TRBV5-8 | TGTGCCAGCAGCACCCCTAGCAAGTCCTACGAGCAGTACTTC | CASSTPSKSYEQYF
NA | NA | TRBJ2-7 | TRBV6-1 | TGTGCCAGCAGCTCCCACGGGTCCTACGAGCAGTACTTC | CASSSHGSYEQYF
once | NA | TRBJ2-7 | TRBV7-3 | TGTGCCAGCAGCTTAGATGTCCCGCAGTACTTC | CASSLDVPQYF
NA | TRBD2 | TRBJ2-7 | TRBV10-3 | TGTGCCATCAGTCCTATGACTAGCGGGAGTTACGAGCAGTACTTC | CAISPMTSGSYEQYF
few | TRBD1 | TRBJ1-2 | TRBV10-3 | TGTGCCATCATCGGACAGGGTGTCGGCTACACCTTC | CAIIGQGVGYTF
NA | NA | TRBJ1-4 | TRBV13 | TGTGCCAGCAGCCCACCGTATGACAGTGAAAAACTGTTTTTT | CASSPPYDSEKLFF
few | TRBD1 | TRBJ2-1 | TRBV5-1 | TGCGCCAGCAAGGTTGGGGACAGCTTCTACAATGAGCAGTTCTTC | CASKVGDSFYNEQFF
NA | TRBD2 | TRBJ2-3 | TRBV25-1 | TGTGCCAGCAGTGCGGCGGGAGCCCCCCACAGCACAGATACGCAGTATTTT | CASSAAGAPHSTDTQYF
NA | TRBD1 | TRBJ2-3 | TRBV18 | TGTGCCAGCTCACCAAGGTACAGGACAGGGGGCGCGGATACGCAGTATTTT | CASSPRYRTGGADTQYF
NA | NA | TRBJ2-3 | TRBV28 | TGTGCCAGCACCACCCCAGGGGGGATCTTCACAGATACGCAGTATTTT | CASTTPGGIFTDTQYF
few | NA | TRBJ2-1 | TRBV30 | TGTGCCTGGAGTGTTTACAATGAGCAGTTCTTC | CAWSVYNEQFF
few | NA | TRBJ1-6 | TRBV7-2 | TGTGCCAGCAGCTTAGTTTGGCAGAATTCACCCCTCCACTTT | CASSLVWQNSPLHF
NA | NA | TRBJ2-7 | TRBV27 | TGTGCCAGCAGTTTATCGATGGGGGAAAACTCCTACGAGCAGTACTTC | CASSLSMGENSYEQYF
NA | NA | TRBJ1-4 | TRBV4-2 | TGTGCCAGCAGCCAAGGCCCAGGGTTTGAGGCTGAAAAACTGTTTTTT | CASSQGPGFEAEKLFF
NA | TRBD2 | TRBJ2-1 | TRBV4-1 | TGCGCCAGCAGCCCCTCTAGCGGTTCCTACAATGAGCAGTTCTTC | CASSPSSGSYNEQFF
NA | TRBD2 | TRBJ2-3 | TRBV5-4 | TGTGCCAGCAGCTTGGAACTAGCGGGAGGGACAGATACGCAGTATTTT | CASSLELAGGTDTQYF
NA | NA | TRBJ1-3 | TRBV6-1 | TGTGCCAGCAGTGAACAAGGGGTAAACACCATATATTTT | CASSEQGVNTIYF
NA | NA | TRBJ2-1 | TRBV2 | TGTGCCAGCCAGGGGAACGGGAGGAGCGATGAGCAGTTCTTC | CASQGNGRSDEQFF
NA | NA | TRBJ1-2 | TRBV27 | TGTGCCAGCAGTTTATCACGGAACTATGGCTACACCTTC | CASSLSRNYGYTF
NA | NA | TRBJ2-1 | TRBV29-1 | TGCAGCGTTGAGGGTCAGGTCTCCTACAATGAGCAGTTCTTC | CSVEGQVSYNEQFF
NA | TRBD1 | TRBJ1-2 | TRBV9 | TGTGCCAGCAGCGGACAGGGGGCGCCTGGCTACACCTTC | CASSGQGAPGYTF